A selection of T cell receptor beta chains follows, all from one sample in a study of shared clonotypes between healthy human individuals. Some clones are missing from TCRdb's copy, which holds only in-frame ones; the method was immunoSEQ multiplex PCR. The sample lists millions of clones, roughly 92% occurring once. Sequencing was done on a sample of naive CD4+ T cells sorted from blood. These receptors all come from a man younger than 35 in good health. Each CDR3 is given with its conserved first and last residue. A D gene is named only where the DNA matches it firmly.

j_call: TRBJ2-1; d_call: TRBD1; v_call: TRBV5-1; cdr3_nt: TGCGCCAGCAGCAGTCTGGGACAGGGGGCACAGGAGCAGTTCTTC; cdr3_aa: CASSSLGQGAQEQFF
j_call: TRBJ2-5; d_call: NA; v_call: TRBV7-6; cdr3_nt: TGTGCCAGCAGCTTAGCGATGGACTACCTAGAGGGGACCCAGTACTTC; cdr3_aa: CASSLAMDYLEGTQYF
j_call: TRBJ2-3; d_call: TRBD2; v_call: TRBV10-3; cdr3_nt: TGTGCCATCACAAGCGGGGGGGCCAATGGCACAGATACGCAGTATTTT; cdr3_aa: CAITSGGANGTDTQYF
j_call: TRBJ1-2; d_call: NA; v_call: TRBV28; cdr3_nt: TGTGCCAGCAACGCTCCAGGGCAGCCCCCCTATGGCTACACCTTC; cdr3_aa: CASNAPGQPPYGYTF
j_call: TRBJ2-7; d_call: NA; v_call: TRBV6-5; cdr3_nt: TGTGCCAGCAGTCTCGGGACTCCGGGCGAGCAGTACTTC; cdr3_aa: CASSLGTPGEQYF
j_call: TRBJ2-3; d_call: NA; v_call: TRBV27; cdr3_nt: TGTGCCAGGGTTGCAGATACGCAGTATTTT; cdr3_aa: CARVADTQYF
j_call: TRBJ2-2; d_call: TRBD2; v_call: TRBV5-4; cdr3_nt: TGTGCCAGCAGCAGACTAGCGGAGAACACCGGGGAGCTGTTTTTT; cdr3_aa: CASSRLAENTGELFF
j_call: TRBJ2-1; d_call: NA; v_call: TRBV18; cdr3_nt: TGTGCCAGCTCACCCCCCGGGGGCAATGAGCAGTTCTTC; cdr3_aa: CASSPPGGNEQFF
j_call: TRBJ2-3; d_call: NA; v_call: TRBV6-4; cdr3_nt: TGTGCCAGCAGTGACTCGATTGGGGGCGGGACAGATACGCAGTATTTT; cdr3_aa: CASSDSIGGGTDTQYF
j_call: TRBJ1-1; d_call: TRBD1; v_call: TRBV10-3; cdr3_nt: TGTGCCATCAAGGGGGACAGGGGGAACACTGAAGCTTTCTTT; cdr3_aa: CAIKGDRGNTEAFF
j_call: TRBJ2-1; d_call: NA; v_call: TRBV5-1; cdr3_nt: TGCGCCAGCAGCTCCACCCCCTACAATGAGCAGTTCTTC; cdr3_aa: CASSSTPYNEQFF
j_call: TRBJ2-4; d_call: NA; v_call: TRBV7-9; cdr3_nt: TGTGCCAGCAGCTTACAAACAGGGCTTAACATTCAGTACTTC; cdr3_aa: CASSLQTGLNIQYF
j_call: TRBJ1-6; d_call: NA; v_call: TRBV14; cdr3_nt: TGTGCCAGCAGCCAATGGGCCACTAATTCACCCCTCCACTTT; cdr3_aa: CASSQWATNSPLHF